This TCR beta chain was recovered during a study of shared T cell receptors in the human thymus. Libraries were prepared by immunoSEQ multiplex PCR; TCRdb keeps only in-frame clonotypes and omits some of them. The table includes roughly 560,000 clones, approximately 80% detected once. V was trimmed by 0 bases and J by 0 bases, leaving 10 bases between them. CDR3 length: 16 amino acids. In germline, CDR1 is SGHNT, CDR2 YYREEE (reference sequence). These records were also assigned to another study, of human thymus T cells. According to that study: It was from resections taken during corrective heart surgery that the thymus tissue came. Within thymic and blood repertoires, V and J gene usage appeared to be biased. Highly overlapping thymic repertoires in unrelated individuals were reported by related research.

Sequenced sample: thymocytes. This TCR was sampled from a boy younger than two with a congenital heart defect. The rearrangement uses TRBV5-4 and TRBJ1-3; D gene uncertain. The CDR3 coding sequence is TGTGCCAGCAGCTTGGAGGGAGGGTACTCTGGAAACACCATATATTTT. Protein sequence: CASSLEGGYSGNTIYF.